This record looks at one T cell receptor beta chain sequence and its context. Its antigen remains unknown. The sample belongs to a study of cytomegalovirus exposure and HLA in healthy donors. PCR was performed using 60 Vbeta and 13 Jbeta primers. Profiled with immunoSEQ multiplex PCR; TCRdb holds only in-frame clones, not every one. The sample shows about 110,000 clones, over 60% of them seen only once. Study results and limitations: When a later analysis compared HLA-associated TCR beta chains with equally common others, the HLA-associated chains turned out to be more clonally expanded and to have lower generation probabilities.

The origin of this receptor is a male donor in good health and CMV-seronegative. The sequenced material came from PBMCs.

The CDR3: CASSLGSGRYEQYF. The CDR3 DNA is TGCGCCAGCAGCTTGGGGTCAGGAAGGTACGAGCAGTACTTC. V gene TRBV5-1 combines with J gene TRBJ2-7; unclear D gene. This CDR3 is built from 14 residues. Germline-derived CDR1 and CDR2 are SGHRS and YFSETQ. The V end lost 0 bases, the J end lost 4 bases, and 11 bases lay between the germline ends.